A selection of T cell receptor beta chains follows, all from one sample in a study of response to subunit inactivated influenza vaccine. TCRdb re-called the RT-PCR reads with MiXCR, one entry per CDR3 protein. This repertoire shows around 160,000 distinct CDR3 sequences, roughly 11% found once; its top ten account for about an eighth. Source: non-naive T cells sorted from PBMCs, taken 40 to 50 days after vaccination. These receptor sequences come from a man between 50 and 59 years old who received an inactivated influenza vaccine. Each CDR3 is given without its conserved first and last residue. Each record gives: J gene, V gene, CDR3 protein.

>TRBJ2-5|TRBV15
ATSRGATRQETQY
>TRBJ1-1|TRBV15
ATSRSGTISAEAF
>TRBJ2-1|TRBV4-3
ASSQDGRKDEQF
>TRBJ2-1|TRBV20-1
SASGGAAYSNEQF
>TRBJ2-5|TRBV28
ASSHPDRGYREAQY
>TRBJ1-1|TRBV29-1
SVGPDRGTTNTEAF
>TRBJ2-5|TRBV5-1
ASSRTGGGETQY
>TRBJ2-1|TRBV24-1
ATRLWGQGLAGHNEQF
>TRBJ2-3|TRBV6-5
ASSYQWGTDTQY
>TRBJ2-3|TRBV5-6
ASSLSLAGATQY
>TRBJ2-1|TRBV7-8
ASSEPGDRANYNEQF
>TRBJ2-1|TRBV27
ASSHTGVEQF
>TRBJ2-5|TRBV12-3/TRBV12-4
ASSLTTGTQY
>TRBJ1-2|TRBV20-1
SAAANYGYT
>TRBJ1-1|TRBV7-8
ASSLGQGAMNTEAF
>TRBJ2-7|TRBV20-1
SARDVRTGHYEQY
>TRBJ2-7|TRBV5-1
ASSLVSSGSYEQY
>TRBJ1-2|TRBV20-1
SARTGGRGYT
>TRBJ2-2|TRBV18
ASTVNTGELF
>TRBJ2-1|TRBV28
ASSKFRGRSYNEQF
>TRBJ2-5|TRBV20-1
SAPQTSGRWGETQY
>TRBJ2-4|TRBV20-1
SAAPGNLAKNIQY
>TRBJ1-1|TRBV18
ASSPDRANTEAF
>TRBJ1-5|TRBV20-1
SASVGYSNQPQH
>TRBJ1-5|TRBV20-1
SASENSNQPQH
>TRBJ1-2|TRBV7-8
ASSPRGSFNYGYT
>TRBJ2-3|TRBV4-1
ASSPRTNPTDTQY
>TRBJ2-7|TRBV5-1
ASSPRTGAKDEQY
>TRBJ2-7|TRBV28
ASSLKKPSGSVEQY
>TRBJ2-4|TRBV12-3/TRBV12-4
ASSLGLRQHQY
>TRBJ2-1|TRBV28
ASSLFSRAAEQF
>TRBJ1-4|TRBV29-1
SVADSSRRGEKLF
>TRBJ2-7|TRBV5-1
ASSFLRGQGYEQY